Presented here are 23 T cell receptor beta chains from one specimen sequenced in a study of CD8 T cells in ankylosing spondylitis. One entry per CDR3 protein results from TCRdb running MiXCR on the 5' RACE reads. This table holds hundreds of thousands of distinct CDR3 sequences, roughly 20% found once. The sequencing input was blood, either unsorted or a sorted T cell fraction (not recorded which). The receptor source for this set is a male donor with ankylosing spondylitis or in good health (not recorded which).

The chain uses TRBV6-1 and TRBJ1-2; 8 nucleotides align to TRBD1. The CDR3 contains 13 residues. CDR1 is MNHNS, CDR2 SASEGT, per germline. After removal of 6 bases from V and 7 bases from J, the junction contained 7 bases not matched to a gene. This CDR3 reads CASRPTGEGGYTF. The CDR3, as DNA: TGTGCCAGCAGACCGACAGGGGAAGGTGGCTACACCTTC.

The chain carries TRBV7-2 and TRBJ2-5; 8 nucleotides agree with TRBD2. Germline V gene lookup returns CDR1 SGHTA and CDR2 FQGNSA. The CDR3 runs to 14 residues. V lost 5 bases to trimming and J lost 6 bases; unmatched junction nucleotides: 8. CDR3 loop: CASSPTGGRKTQYF. The CDR3 nucleotides read TGTGCCAGCAGCCCCACGGGGGGGAGAAAGACCCAGTACTTC.

Regarding this clonotype: Compared with germline, one end of the junction differs, possibly owing to a read error. The J gene is TRBJ2-2, the V gene TRBV2, with 13 bases identical to TRBD2. In germline, CDR1 is SNHLY, CDR2 FYNNEI. The CDR3 runs 19 residues. The CDR3 nucleotides are TGTACCAGCAGTTTAGTTGGCACGGGACTAGCGGGGCACACCGGGGAGCTGTTTTTT. It codes for CTSSLVGTGLAGHTGELFF.

In regard to this clonotype: This may stem from a read error, because a much larger clone lies one nucleotide away. The chain combines TRBV7-9 with TRBJ2-2, with unresolved D. Trimming took off 2 bases at V and 4 bases at J, with 5 bases between the two ends. The CDR3 consists of 13 residues. The germline V gene has CDR1 SEHNR and CDR2 FQNEAQ (reference sequence). The CDR3 DNA reads as TGTGCCAGCAGCTTACAGGTCACCGGGGAGCTGTTTTTT. Its protein product is CASSLQVTGELFF.

This clonotype was detected only a few times. The J gene is TRBJ1-5, the V gene TRBV15; no firm D call. Germline lookup yields CDR1 LNHNV and CDR2 YYDKDF (reference sequence). Between the trimmed V and J ends, which lost 0 bases and 4 bases, there was a span of 13 bases. The CDR3 spans 16 residues. The CDR3, as DNA: TGTGCCACCAGCAGAGATCGAATCCCCCGGAATCAGCCCCAGCATTTT. Translation: CATSRDRIPRNQPQHF.

A few counts support this clonotype. The genes are TRBV28 and TRBJ2-7; D might be TRBD1 or TRBD2, each matching 5 bases. The CDR3 loop spans 14 amino acids. CDR1 MDHEN and CDR2 SYDVKM come from the germline V gene. Deletions cut 2 bases from V and 0 bases from J, with 8 bases between. CDR3 DNA: TGTGCCAGCAGTTTAGTGGGGGACTCCTACGAGCAGTACGTC. Translating gives CASSLVGDSYEQYV.

This clonotype counts as medium-sized. This sequence joins TRBV3-1 and TRBJ2-1; TRBD2 is a possible D gene (6 bases). This CDR3 has 16 amino acids. The V gene lost 0 bases and the J gene lost 0 bases, with 9 bases spanning the gap. CDR1 and CDR2 (germline): LGHDT, YNNKEL (reference sequence). The CDR3 DNA reads as TGTGCCAGCAGCCAAGAAGGGAGGAGCTCCTACAATGAGCAGTTCTTC. Its protein is CASSQEGRSSYNEQFF.

This clonotype occurred a few times. The V call is TRBV20-1, the J call TRBJ1-1; 11 nucleotides align to TRBD1. The trim removed 6 bases at V and 6 bases at J, leaving 6 bases unmatched. The V gene's germline CDR1 is DFQATT and CDR2 SNEGSKA (reference sequence). The CDR3 consists of 13 residues. CDR3 sequence reads: CSAPGQGVSEAFF. The CDR3 DNA sequence: TGCAGTGCCCCGGGACAGGGGGTGTCTGAAGCTTTCTTT.

This chain connects TRBV5-1 to TRBJ1-6, with 8 positions matching TRBD1. The CDR3 is 15 residues long. J was trimmed by 7 bases and V by 2 bases; bases with no gene match: 5. Per the germline V gene, CDR1 is SGHRS and CDR2 is YFSETQ. The CDR3, as DNA: TGCGCCAGCAGCTTCGGACAGGGACTAAATTCACCCCTCCACTTT. Amino acids: CASSFGQGLNSPLHF.

This clonotype showed up just a few times. This chain connects TRBV20-1 to TRBJ1-5; tentative D call: TRBD1 (5 bases). Trimming pared 3 bases from V and 0 bases from J, leaving 9 bases between. The CDR3 spans 14 residues. The germline CDR1 and CDR2 sequences are DFQATT and SNEGSKA (reference sequence). Written as DNA, the CDR3 is TGCAGTGCTAGCGGGGGTTATAGCAATCAGCCCCAGCATTTT. It specifies CSASGGYSNQPQHF.

The rearrangement uses TRBV24-1 and TRBJ2-2, with 12 nucleotides matching TRBD2. J lost 1 base, V lost 6 bases, and 2 bases had no gene match. Germline CDR1 reads KGHDR; CDR2 reads SFDVKD. This CDR3 comprises 16 residues. The CDR3 here is CATSRTSGVNTGELFF. The CDR3 DNA follows: TGTGCCACCAGTAGGACTAGCGGGGTGAACACCGGGGAGCTGTTTTTT.

This clonotype was seen a few times. The J gene is TRBJ1-1, the V gene TRBV12-3 or TRBV12-4; 7 positions agree with TRBD1. This CDR3 has 13 residues. V dropped 7 bases and J dropped 1; count of bases not matched to a gene: 3. The CDR3 loop reads CASTWDRNTEAFF. CDR3 bases: TGTGCCAGCACCTGGGACAGGAACACTGAAGCTTTCTTT.

This clonotype was observed a few times. The chain carries TRBV3-1 and TRBJ1-2; a possible D gene is TRBD1 (6 bases). The germline V gene encodes CDR1 LGHDT and CDR2 YNNKEL (reference sequence). The CDR3 extends over 13 amino acids. V lost 4 bases to trimming and J lost 6 bases, with 12 bases between them. As DNA, the CDR3 is TGTGCCAGCAGCCGCAGGGACACCAATGGCTACACCTTC. Translating it yields CASSRRDTNGYTF.

In regard to this clonotype: The junction shows a germline mismatch at one end, possibly a read error. The CDR3 protein is CASSEGLAYNGQFF. Here the CDR3 DNA reads TGTGCCAGCAGTGAAGGACTAGCCTACAATGGGCAGTTCTTC. The chain uses TRBV2 and TRBJ2-1, with 7 positions matching TRBD2. This CDR3 has 14 residues. CDR1 is SNHLY and CDR2 is FYNNEI in the germline V gene.

This clonotype has a handful of counts. This chain joins TRBV5-1 and TRBJ2-2; 7 nucleotides align to TRBD2. Germline V gene sequence: CDR1 SGHRS, CDR2 YFSETQ. The CDR3 is made up of 15 amino acids. V shed 0 bases, J shed 4 bases, and the junction held 3 bases outside the gene matches. CDR3 residues: CASSLGASGTGELFF. The CDR3 DNA reads as TGCGCCAGCAGCTTGGGGGCTAGCGGCACCGGGGAGCTGTTTTTT.

Ten or more counts support this clonotype. The V and J genes are TRBV9 and TRBJ1-3; D is possibly TRBD1 (6 bases). V was pared by 6 bases and J by 0 bases, with 13 bases between. Germline V gene data show CDR1 as SGDLS and CDR2 as YYNGEE. The CDR3 totals 15 residues. The CDR3 coding sequence is TGTGCCAGCACGAGATCAGGGGTCTCTGGAAACACCATATATTTT. This gives the protein CASTRSGVSGNTIYF.

In this sample, this clonotype turned up a few times. The chain couples TRBV12-3 or TRBV12-4 to TRBJ1-2; D not certain. V lost 1 base and J 5 bases, leaving 8 bases between the germline ends. The CDR3 runs 13 residues. In DNA, the CDR3 is TGTGCCAGCAGTTTAGATGGGTGGTATGGCTACACCTTC. It specifies CASSLDGWYGYTF.

This clonotype was detected ten times or more. The CDR3 sequence: CASSSVWELFF. DNA for the CDR3: TGTGCCAGCAGTTCCGTGTGGGAGCTGTTTTTT. The chain joins TRBV12-3 or TRBV12-4 to TRBJ2-2, with D hard to call. With 4 bases removed from V and 9 bases from J, the gap between germline ends came to 6 bases. The CDR3 extends over 11 amino acids.

This clonotype was detected a few times. V is TRBV20-1 and J is TRBJ2-5; D might be TRBD2 (6 bases). The germline V gene encodes CDR1 DFQATT and CDR2 SNEGSKA (reference sequence). The V and J ends lost 0 bases and 2 bases respectively, with 13 bases between them. The CDR3 spans 15 residues. For the CDR3, the DNA is TGCAGTGCTAGAGATGGCGCGGGAAAACAAGAGACCCAGTACTTC. This codes for CSARDGAGKQETQYF.

This clonotype was seen at least ten times. The rearrangement joins TRBV28 to TRBJ1-5, with TRBD1 matching 8 bases. Germline CDR1 is MDHEN and CDR2 is SYDVKM. The CDR3 length is 13 residues. Trimming cost V 8 bases and J 4 bases; bases outside gene matches: 4. The CDR3, as DNA: TGTGCCAGCCGCGGGACAGGTAATCAGCCCCAGCATTTT. As protein: CASRGTGNQPQHF.

This clonotype was seen many times. V gene TRBV5-1 combines with J gene TRBJ1-5, with 8 bases matching TRBD1. After removal of 4 bases from V and 5 bases from J, the junction contained 11 bases not matched to a gene. Germline CDR1 is SGHRS and CDR2 is YFSETQ. The CDR3 spans 16 residues. CDR3 DNA sequence: TGCGCCAGCAGCGGTGGAGGGGGCAGGGGGCATCAGCCCCAGCATTTT. This gives the protein CASSGGGGRGHQPQHF.

The V call is TRBV4-2, the J call TRBJ1-5, with 8 nucleotides matching TRBD1. Germline CDR1 is LGHNA and CDR2 is YNFKEQ. This CDR3 is 16 amino acids long. V trimming: 3 bases; J trimming: 1 base; junction bases outside the gene matches: 5. The CDR3 DNA is TGTGCCAGCAGCCAGTATGGACAGGGAAGCAATCAGCCCCAGCATTTT. This codes for CASSQYGQGSNQPQHF.

Only a few counts were recorded for this clonotype. This rearrangement joins TRBV5-1 to TRBJ2-6; unclear D gene. Trimming removed 2 bases from V and 2 bases from J, with 8 bases in between. The CDR3 spans 15 residues. The germline V gene encodes CDR1 SGHRS and CDR2 YFSETQ. Here the CDR3 reads CASSFPDAGANVLTF. CDR3 DNA sequence: TGCGCCAGCAGCTTCCCCGACGCTGGGGCCAACGTCCTGACTTTC.